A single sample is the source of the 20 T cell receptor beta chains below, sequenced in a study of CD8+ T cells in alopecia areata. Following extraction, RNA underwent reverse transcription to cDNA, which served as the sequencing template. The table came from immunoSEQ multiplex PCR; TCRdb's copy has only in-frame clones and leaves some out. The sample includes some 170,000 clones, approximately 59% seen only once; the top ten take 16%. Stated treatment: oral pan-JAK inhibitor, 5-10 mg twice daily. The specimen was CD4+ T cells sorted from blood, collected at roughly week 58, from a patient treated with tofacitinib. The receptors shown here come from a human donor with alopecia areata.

This CDR3 reads CSVRTLSYEQYF. For the CDR3, the DNA is TGCAGCGTAAGGACACTCTCCTACGAGCAGTACTTC. This chain connects TRBV29-1 to TRBJ2-7, with D perhaps matching TRBD1 (5 bases). Germline V gives CDR1 SQVTM, CDR2 ANQGSEA. CDR3 length: 12 residues. The V end was cut by 6 bases, the J end by 0 bases, with 9 bases between.

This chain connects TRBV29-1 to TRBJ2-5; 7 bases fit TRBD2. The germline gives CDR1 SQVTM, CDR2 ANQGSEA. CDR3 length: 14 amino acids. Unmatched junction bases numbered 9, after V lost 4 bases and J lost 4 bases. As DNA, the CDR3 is TGCAGCGTTGTTCTGGGGAGGGTAAGAGAGACCCAGTACTTC. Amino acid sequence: CSVVLGRVRETQYF.

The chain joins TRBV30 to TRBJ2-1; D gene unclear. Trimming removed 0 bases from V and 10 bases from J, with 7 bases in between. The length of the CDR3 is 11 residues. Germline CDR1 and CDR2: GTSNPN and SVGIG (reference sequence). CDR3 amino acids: CAWSVSVEQFF. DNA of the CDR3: TGTGCCTGGAGTGTATCGGTCGAGCAGTTCTTC.

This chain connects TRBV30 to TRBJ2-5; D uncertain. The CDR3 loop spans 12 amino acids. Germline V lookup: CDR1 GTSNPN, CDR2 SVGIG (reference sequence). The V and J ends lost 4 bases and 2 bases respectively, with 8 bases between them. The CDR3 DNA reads TGTGCCTGGAATCAGGTACAAGAGACCCAGTACTTC. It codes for CAWNQVQETQYF.

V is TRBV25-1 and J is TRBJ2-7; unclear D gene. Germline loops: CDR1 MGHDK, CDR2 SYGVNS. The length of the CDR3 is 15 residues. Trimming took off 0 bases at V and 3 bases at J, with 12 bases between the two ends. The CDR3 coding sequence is TGTGCCAGCAGTGAATACTCCACCCCCCTCTACGAGCAGTACTTC. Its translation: CASSEYSTPLYEQYF.

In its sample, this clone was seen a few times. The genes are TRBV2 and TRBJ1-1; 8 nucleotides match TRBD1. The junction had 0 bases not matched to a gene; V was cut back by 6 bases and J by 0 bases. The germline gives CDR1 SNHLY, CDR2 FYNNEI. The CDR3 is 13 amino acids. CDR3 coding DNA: TGTGCCAGCAGGGACAGGGTGAACACTGAAGCTTTCTTT. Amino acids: CASRDRVNTEAFF.

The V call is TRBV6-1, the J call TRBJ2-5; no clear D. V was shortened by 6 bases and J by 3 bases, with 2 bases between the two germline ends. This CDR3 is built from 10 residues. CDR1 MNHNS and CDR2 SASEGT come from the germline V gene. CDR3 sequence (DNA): TGTGCCAGCAGAAAAGAGACCCAGTACTTC. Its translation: CASRKETQYF.

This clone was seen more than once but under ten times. CDR3 nucleotides: TGTGCCATCAGTGTGAGCCAAAATTCACCCCTCCACTTT. As protein: CAISVSQNSPLHF. The V and J genes are TRBV10-3 and TRBJ1-6; D is unclear. CDR3 length equals 13 residues. Trimming removed 4 bases from V and 7 bases from J, with 8 bases in between. Germline CDR1 reads ENHRY; CDR2 reads SYGVKD.

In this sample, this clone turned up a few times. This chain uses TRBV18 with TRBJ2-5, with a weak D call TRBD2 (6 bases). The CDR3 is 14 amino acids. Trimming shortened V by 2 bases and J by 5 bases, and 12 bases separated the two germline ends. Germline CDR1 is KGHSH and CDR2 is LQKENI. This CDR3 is CASSPITGGETQYF. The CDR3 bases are TGTGCCAGCTCACCAATTACTGGAGGGGAGACCCAGTACTTC. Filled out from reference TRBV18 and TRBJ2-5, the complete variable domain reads NAGVMQNPRHLVRRRGQEARLRCSPMKGHSHVYWYRQLPEEGLKFMVYLQKENIIDESGMPKERFSAEFPKEGPSILRIQQVVRGDSAAYFCASSPITGGETQYFGPGTRLLVL.

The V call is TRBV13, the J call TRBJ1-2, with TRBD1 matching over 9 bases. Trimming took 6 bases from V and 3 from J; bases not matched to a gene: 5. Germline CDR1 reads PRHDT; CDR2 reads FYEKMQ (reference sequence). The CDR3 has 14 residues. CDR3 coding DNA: TGTGCCAGCAGAGAAACAGGGGGCGACTATGGCTACACCTTC. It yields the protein CASRETGGDYGYTF.

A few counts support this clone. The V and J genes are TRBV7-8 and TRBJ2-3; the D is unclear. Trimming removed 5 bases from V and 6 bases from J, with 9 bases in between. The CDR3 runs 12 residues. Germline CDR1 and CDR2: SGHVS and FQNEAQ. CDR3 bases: TGTGCCAGCAGCCCCAACCGGGATACGCAGTATTTT. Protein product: CASSPNRDTQYF.

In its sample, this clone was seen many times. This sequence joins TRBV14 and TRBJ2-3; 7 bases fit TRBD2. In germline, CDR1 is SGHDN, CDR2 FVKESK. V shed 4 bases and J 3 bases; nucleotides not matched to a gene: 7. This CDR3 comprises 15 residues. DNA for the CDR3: TGTGCCAGCAGCCGACAGCTAGCGGCGACAGATACGCAGTATTTT. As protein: CASSRQLAATDTQYF.

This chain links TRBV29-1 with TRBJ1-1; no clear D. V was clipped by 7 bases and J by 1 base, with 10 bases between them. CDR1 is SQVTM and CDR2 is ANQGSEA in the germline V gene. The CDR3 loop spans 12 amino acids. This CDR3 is CSATGRNTEAFF. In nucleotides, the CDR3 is TGCAGCGCTACGGGAAGGAACACTGAAGCTTTCTTT.

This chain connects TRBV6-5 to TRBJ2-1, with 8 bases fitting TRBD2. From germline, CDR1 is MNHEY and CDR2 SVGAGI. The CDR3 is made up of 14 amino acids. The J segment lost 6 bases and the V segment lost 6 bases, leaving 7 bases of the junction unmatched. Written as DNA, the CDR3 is TGTGCCAGCAGCCTCGATCTAGCGGGCAATGAGCAGTTCTTC. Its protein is CASSLDLAGNEQFF.

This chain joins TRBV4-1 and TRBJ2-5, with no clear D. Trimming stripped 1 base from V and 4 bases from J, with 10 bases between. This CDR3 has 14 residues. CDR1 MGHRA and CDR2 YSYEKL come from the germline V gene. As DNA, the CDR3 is TGCGCCAGCAGCCAAGTTCCCTTATTAGAGACCCAGTACTTC. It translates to CASSQVPLLETQYF.

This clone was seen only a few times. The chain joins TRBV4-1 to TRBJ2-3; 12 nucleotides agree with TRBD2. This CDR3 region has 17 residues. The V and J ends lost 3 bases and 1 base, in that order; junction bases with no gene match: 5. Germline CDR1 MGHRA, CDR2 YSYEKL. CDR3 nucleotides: TGCGCCAGCAGCCAGCCGGGACTAGCGGGCCGCACAGATACGCAGTATTTT. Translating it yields CASSQPGLAGRTDTQYF.

CDR3 bases: TGTGCCAGCAGCCTCCAGGGGAGGAATTCACCCCTCCACTTT. This codes for CASSLQGRNSPLHF. The chain couples TRBV5-6 to TRBJ1-6, with D perhaps TRBD1 (6 bases). Germline CDR1 is SGHDT and CDR2 is YYEEEE. Trimming took 4 bases from V and 7 from J, leaving 12 bases between them. The CDR3 loop spans 14 amino acids.

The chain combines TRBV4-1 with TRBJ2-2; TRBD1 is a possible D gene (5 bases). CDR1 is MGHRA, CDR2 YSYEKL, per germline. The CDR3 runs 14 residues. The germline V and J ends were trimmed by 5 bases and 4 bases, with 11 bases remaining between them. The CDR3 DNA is TGCGCCAGCAGCGGCAGGGCCGGCACCGGGGAGCTGTTTTTT. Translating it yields CASSGRAGTGELFF.

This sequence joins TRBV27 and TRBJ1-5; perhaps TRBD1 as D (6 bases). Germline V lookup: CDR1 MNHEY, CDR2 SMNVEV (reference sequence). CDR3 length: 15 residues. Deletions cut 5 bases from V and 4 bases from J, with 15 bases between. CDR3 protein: CASSDGTPANQPQHF. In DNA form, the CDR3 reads TGTGCCAGCAGTGACGGGACACCTGCTAATCAGCCCCAGCATTTT.

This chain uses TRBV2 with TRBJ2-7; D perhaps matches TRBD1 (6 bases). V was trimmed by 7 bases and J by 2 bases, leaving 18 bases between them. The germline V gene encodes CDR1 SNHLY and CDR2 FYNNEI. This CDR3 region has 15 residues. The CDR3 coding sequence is TGTGCCAGCATCGAGGGGGACGGACAGACCTACGAGCAGTACTTC. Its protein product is CASIEGDGQTYEQYF.